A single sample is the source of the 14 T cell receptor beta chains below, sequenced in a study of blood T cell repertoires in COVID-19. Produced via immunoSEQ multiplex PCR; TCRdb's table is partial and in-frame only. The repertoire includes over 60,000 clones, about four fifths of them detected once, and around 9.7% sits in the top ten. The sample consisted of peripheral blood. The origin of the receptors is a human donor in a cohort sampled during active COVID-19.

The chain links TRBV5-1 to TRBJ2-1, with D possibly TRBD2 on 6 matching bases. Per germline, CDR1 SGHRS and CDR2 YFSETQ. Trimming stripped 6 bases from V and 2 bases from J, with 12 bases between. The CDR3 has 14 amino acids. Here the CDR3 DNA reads TGCGCCAGCAACCGGGACTCGGCCTACAATGAGCAGTTCTTC. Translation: CASNRDSAYNEQFF. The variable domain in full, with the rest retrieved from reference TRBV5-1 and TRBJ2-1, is KAGVTQTPRYLIKTRGQQVTLSCSPISGHRSVSWYQQTPGQGLQFLFEYFSETQRNKGNFPGRFSGRQFSNSRSEMNVSTLELGDSALYLCASNRDSAYNEQFFGPGTRLTVL.

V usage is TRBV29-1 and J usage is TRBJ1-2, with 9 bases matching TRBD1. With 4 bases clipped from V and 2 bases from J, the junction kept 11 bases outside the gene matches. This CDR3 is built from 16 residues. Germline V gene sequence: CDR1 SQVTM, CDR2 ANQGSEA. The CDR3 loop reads CSVGSNRGQGNYGYTF. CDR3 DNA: TGCAGCGTTGGGAGCAACAGGGGGCAGGGGAACTATGGCTACACCTTC.

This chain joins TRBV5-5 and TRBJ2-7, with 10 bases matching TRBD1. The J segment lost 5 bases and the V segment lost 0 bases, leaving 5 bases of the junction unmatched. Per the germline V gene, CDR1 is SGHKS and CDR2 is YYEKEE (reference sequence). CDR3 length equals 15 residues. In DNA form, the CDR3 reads TGTGCCAGCAGCTTGGCGACAGGGGGCTCGGACGAGCAGTACTTC. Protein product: CASSLATGGSDEQYF.

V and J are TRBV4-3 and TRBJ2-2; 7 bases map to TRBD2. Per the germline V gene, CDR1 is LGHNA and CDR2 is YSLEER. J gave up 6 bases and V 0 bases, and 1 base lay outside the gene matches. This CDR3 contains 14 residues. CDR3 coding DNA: TGCGCCAGCAGCCAAGATGCGGGGGCCGGGGAGCTGTTTTTT. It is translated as CASSQDAGAGELFF.

The DNA of the CDR3 is TGTGCCTGGAAACAGGGGGACGCCTACGAGCAGTACTTC. As protein: CAWKQGDAYEQYF. The rearrangement links TRBV30 to TRBJ2-7; TRBD1 agrees at 8 bases. V lost 4 bases, J lost 2 bases, and 4 bases stayed unmatched. The CDR3 consists of 13 residues. CDR1 GTSNPN and CDR2 SVGIG come from the germline V gene (reference sequence).

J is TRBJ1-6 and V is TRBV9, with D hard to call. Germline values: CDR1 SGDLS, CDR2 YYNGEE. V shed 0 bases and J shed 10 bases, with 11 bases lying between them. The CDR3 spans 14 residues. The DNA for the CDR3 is TGTGCCAGCAGCGTAGGGAGGGAAGGCTCACCCCTCCACTTT. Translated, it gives CASSVGREGSPLHF.

CDR3 in DNA: TGTGCCAGCAGTTACCCCGGAGGGGCCGGGCAGCCCCAGCATTTT. Translation gives CASSYPGGAGQPQHF. The chain combines TRBV6-2 or TRBV6-3 with TRBJ1-5; D perhaps matches TRBD1 (5 bases). The ends were cut back, 2 bases at V and 7 bases at J, with 15 bases in the middle. CDR1 is MNHEY, CDR2 SVGEGT, per germline. The CDR3 spans 15 residues.

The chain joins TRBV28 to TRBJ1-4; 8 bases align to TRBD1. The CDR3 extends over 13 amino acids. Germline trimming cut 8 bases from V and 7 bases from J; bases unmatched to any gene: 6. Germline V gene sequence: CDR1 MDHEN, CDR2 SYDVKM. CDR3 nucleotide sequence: TGTGCCAGCGTGTCAGGGGGCACTGAAAAACTGTTTTTT. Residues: CASVSGGTEKLFF.

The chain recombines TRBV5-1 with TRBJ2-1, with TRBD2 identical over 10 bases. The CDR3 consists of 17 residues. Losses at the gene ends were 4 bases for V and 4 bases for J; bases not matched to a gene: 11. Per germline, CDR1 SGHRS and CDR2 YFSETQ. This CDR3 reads CASSEGPLAGEYNEQFF. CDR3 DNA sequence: TGCGCCAGCAGCGAAGGTCCCCTAGCGGGGGAGTACAATGAGCAGTTCTTC. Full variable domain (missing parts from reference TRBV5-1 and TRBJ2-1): KAGVTQTPRYLIKTRGQQVTLSCSPISGHRSVSWYQQTPGQGLQFLFEYFSETQRNKGNFPGRFSGRQFSNSRSEMNVSTLELGDSALYLCASSEGPLAGEYNEQFFGPGTRLTVL.

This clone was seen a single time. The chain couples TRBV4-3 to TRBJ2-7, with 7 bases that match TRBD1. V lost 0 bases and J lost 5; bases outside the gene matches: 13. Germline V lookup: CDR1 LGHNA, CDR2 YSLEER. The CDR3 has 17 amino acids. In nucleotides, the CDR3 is TGCGCCAGCAGCCAAGATACCGTGCCAGGGGGATTGGACGAGCAGTACTTC. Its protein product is CASSQDTVPGGLDEQYF.

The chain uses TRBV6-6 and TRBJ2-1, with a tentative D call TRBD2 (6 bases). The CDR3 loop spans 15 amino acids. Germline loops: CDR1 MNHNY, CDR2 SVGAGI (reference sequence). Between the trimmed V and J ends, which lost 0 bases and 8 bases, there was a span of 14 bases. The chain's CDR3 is CASSYSGGRIHEQFF. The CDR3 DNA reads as TGTGCCAGCAGTTACTCGGGAGGTCGGATCCATGAGCAGTTCTTC.

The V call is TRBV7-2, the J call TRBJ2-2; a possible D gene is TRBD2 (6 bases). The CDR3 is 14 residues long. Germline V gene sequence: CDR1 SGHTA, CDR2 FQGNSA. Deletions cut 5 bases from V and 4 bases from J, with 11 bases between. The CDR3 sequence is CASSPGLSTGELFF. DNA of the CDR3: TGTGCCAGCAGCCCAGGACTATCCACCGGGGAGCTGTTTTTT.

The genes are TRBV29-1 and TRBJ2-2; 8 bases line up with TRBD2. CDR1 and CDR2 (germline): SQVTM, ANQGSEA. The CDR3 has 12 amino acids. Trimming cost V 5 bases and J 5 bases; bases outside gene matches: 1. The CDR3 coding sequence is TGCAGCGTTTCTAGCGGGACCGGGGAGCTGTTTTTT. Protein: CSVSSGTGELFF.

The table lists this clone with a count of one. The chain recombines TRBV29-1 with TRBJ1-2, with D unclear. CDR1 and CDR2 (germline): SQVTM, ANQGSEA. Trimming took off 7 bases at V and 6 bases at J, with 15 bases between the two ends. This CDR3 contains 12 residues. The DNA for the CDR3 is TGCAGCGCCTACAGTGGCCCAGATGGCTACACCTTC. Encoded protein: CSAYSGPDGYTF.